These 25 T cell receptor beta chains share one sample of origin, sequenced in a study of cytomegalovirus exposure and HLA in healthy donors. A multiplex PCR was run with 60 Vbeta primers and 13 Jbeta primers. Sequenced by immunoSEQ multiplex PCR; TCRdb stores in-frame clones only, minus some. The table includes about 140,000 clones, roughly 79% detected once. The sequencing input was PBMCs. These receptors were collected from a man younger than 35 in good health and CMV-seronegative.

This clone has just a few counts. The V gene is TRBV6-6, the J gene TRBJ1-5; D possibly corresponds to TRBD1 (5 bases). V lost 11 bases, J lost 9 bases, and 26 bases lay in between. Germline CDR1 is MNHNY and CDR2 is SVGAGI (reference sequence). CDR3 size: 15 residues. DNA for the CDR3: TGTGCCGTCCAGGAGGGACGGCCAACTGTTCGGCCCCAGCATTTT. Its protein product is CAVQEGRPTVRPQHF.

The chain has TRBV27 and TRBJ1-1, with D uncertain. CDR3 length: 12 amino acids. CDR1 MNHEY and CDR2 SMNVEV come from the germline V gene (reference sequence). Trimming left V 1 base short and J 11 bases short, with 11 bases between. The CDR3 DNA reads as TGTGCCAGCAGTTTATATGGGGAGTCGGCTTTCTTT. Translation gives CASSLYGESAFF.

This clone was picked up a small number of times. The genes are TRBV30 and TRBJ1-2; TRBD1 is a possible D gene (5 bases). V lost 0 bases, J lost 3 bases, and 5 bases lay in between. There are 12 residues in the CDR3. Per the germline V gene, CDR1 is GTSNPN and CDR2 is SVGIG (reference sequence). The CDR3 loop is CAWSVGDYGYTF. DNA for the CDR3: TGTGCCTGGAGTGTAGGGGACTATGGCTACACCTTC.

The rearrangement joins TRBV5-1 to TRBJ2-3; 12 positions agree with TRBD2. CDR1 is SGHRS, CDR2 YFSETQ, per germline. The CDR3 runs 15 residues. With 7 bases clipped from V and 2 bases from J, the junction kept 5 bases outside the gene matches. The CDR3 spells CASRLAGESTDTQYF. The CDR3 DNA follows: TGCGCCAGCCGACTAGCGGGGGAGTCCACAGATACGCAGTATTTT. The variable domain in full, completed from reference TRBV5-1 and TRBJ2-3, reads KAGVTQTPRYLIKTRGQQVTLSCSPISGHRSVSWYQQTPGQGLQFLFEYFSETQRNKGNFPGRFSGRQFSNSRSEMNVSTLELGDSALYLCASRLAGESTDTQYFGPGTRLTVL.

The chain recombines TRBV7-9 with TRBJ2-1; TRBD1 agrees at 8 bases. Trimming removed 3 bases from V and 8 bases from J; junction bases left unmatched: 21. Germline CDR1 SEHNR, CDR2 FQNEAQ (reference sequence). The CDR3 has 19 residues. CDR3 sequence (DNA): TGTGCCAGCAGCTTCTTAAGGAGGACAGGGCCGACTGCAATCGATGAGCAGTTCTTC. It yields the protein CASSFLRRTGPTAIDEQFF. Drawing the rest from reference TRBV7-9 and TRBJ2-1, the complete variable domain is DTGVSQNPRHKITKRGQNVTFRCDPISEHNRLYWYRQTLGQGPEFLTYFQNEAQLEKSRLLSDRFSAERPKGSFSTLEIQRTEQGDSAMYLCASSFLRRTGPTAIDEQFFGPGTRLTVL.

The CDR3 sequence is CASCYRDSPYEQYF. DNA of the CDR3: TGTGCCAGCTGCTACCGGGACAGCCCCTACGAGCAGTACTTC. This sequence joins TRBV11-2 and TRBJ2-7, with TRBD1 matching 7 bases. V shed 8 bases, J shed 2 bases, and the junction held 9 bases outside the gene matches. The CDR3 has 14 residues. The V gene's germline CDR1 is SGHAT and CDR2 FQNNGV.

There are a few counts of this clone. The J gene is TRBJ2-2, the V gene TRBV5-6, with a weak D call TRBD2 (5 bases). This CDR3 has 14 residues. Trimming shortened V by 1 base and J by 4 bases, and 8 bases separated the two germline ends. Germline CDR1 reads SGHDT; CDR2 reads YYEEEE. The CDR3 here is CASSLTRVTGELFF. The CDR3 DNA reads TGTGCCAGCAGCTTGACGAGGGTCACCGGGGAGCTGTTTTTT.

In DNA, the CDR3 is TGTGCCAGCAGCGTTCCCGGCCAAGAGACCCAGTACTTC. Translated, it gives CASSVPGQETQYF. The J gene is TRBJ2-5, the V gene TRBV7-8; no reliable D call. The germline V gene encodes CDR1 SGHVS and CDR2 FQNEAQ. Between the trimmed V and J ends, which lost 5 bases and 1 base, there was a span of 8 bases. The CDR3 runs to 13 residues.

The gene calls are TRBV10-3 and TRBJ1-6; 8 bases align to TRBD1. Per the germline V gene, CDR1 is ENHRY and CDR2 is SYGVKD. This CDR3 region has 14 residues. Trimming at V came to 8 bases and at J to 7 bases, leaving 7 bases not matched to a gene. The CDR3 DNA is TGTGCCATCCGACCGGGACAGGCAAATTCACCCCTCCACTTT. It translates to CAIRPGQANSPLHF.

The rearrangement links TRBV9 to TRBJ2-3; D call uncertain. CDR1 and CDR2 (germline): SGDLS, YYNGEE. The CDR3 runs to 11 residues. V lost 7 bases and J lost 8, with 11 bases in between. The CDR3 is CASASGITQYF. CDR3 nucleotide sequence: TGTGCCAGCGCGTCAGGTATTACGCAGTATTTT.

The chain recombines TRBV19 with TRBJ1-2; a weak D match, TRBD1 (6 bases). CDR1 LNHDA and CDR2 SQIVND come from the germline V gene (reference sequence). V lost 5 bases, J lost 6 bases, and 19 bases lay in between. The CDR3 spans 15 residues. The CDR3 loop reads CASSAHPRDKDGYTF. The CDR3 DNA reads TGTGCCAGTAGTGCCCACCCCCGGGACAAGGATGGCTACACCTTC.

CDR3 amino acids: CASSLVAGVSEQYF. The CDR3 DNA reads TGTGCCAGCAGCTTAGTCGCAGGGGTTAGCGAGCAGTACTTC. This rearrangement joins TRBV7-9 to TRBJ2-7; D possibly corresponds to TRBD1 (6 bases). Germline V CDR1 and CDR2: SEHNR, FQNEAQ (reference sequence). V was shortened by 1 base and J by 6 bases, with 13 bases between the two germline ends. The CDR3 extends over 14 amino acids.

This chain joins TRBV7-9 and TRBJ2-1; a weak D match, TRBD2 (6 bases). This CDR3 has 16 amino acids. Trimming left V 5 bases short and J 6 bases short, with 20 bases between. CDR1 SEHNR and CDR2 FQNEAQ come from the germline V gene (reference sequence). The DNA of the CDR3 is TGTGCCAGCAGCCTCAAGCGGGCGGGATACAGCAATGAGCAGTTCTTC. Translation gives CASSLKRAGYSNEQFF.

V usage is TRBV6-6 and J usage is TRBJ1-5; no clear D gene. This CDR3 has 15 amino acids. The germline V gene encodes CDR1 MNHNY and CDR2 SVGAGI (reference sequence). V was pared by 0 bases and J by 7 bases, with 13 bases between. The CDR3 reads CASSYSLQDYQPQHF. The CDR3 bases are TGTGCCAGCAGTTACTCATTGCAAGACTACCAGCCCCAGCATTTT.

The V and J genes are TRBV2 and TRBJ1-2; D gene unclear. The V gene's germline CDR1 is SNHLY and CDR2 FYNNEI. The CDR3 covers 15 residues. The V gene lost 0 bases and the J gene lost 2 bases, with 10 bases spanning the gap. The chain's CDR3 is CASSEAGSLNYGYTF. CDR3 nucleotides: TGTGCCAGCAGTGAAGCGGGCAGCTTAAACTATGGCTACACCTTC.

This sequence joins TRBV14 and TRBJ2-1; D might be TRBD1 (6 bases). CDR1 SGHDN and CDR2 FVKESK come from the germline V gene. This CDR3 comprises 15 residues. V dropped 6 bases and J dropped 4 bases, with 16 bases sitting between them. In DNA form, the CDR3 reads TGTGCCAGCAGACCTCTGGGGGCTGGATACAATGAGCAGTTCTTC. This gives the protein CASRPLGAGYNEQFF. The whole variable domain, remainder taken from reference TRBV14 and TRBJ2-1, is EAGVTQFPSHSVIEKGQTVTLRCDPISGHDNLYWYRRVMGKEIKFLLHFVKESKQDESGMPNNRFLAERTGGTYSTLKVQPAELEDSGVYFCASRPLGAGYNEQFFGPGTRLTVL.

This clone was observed once. The chain combines TRBV10-3 with TRBJ1-4; D is ambiguous. This CDR3 has 15 amino acids. V lost 2 bases and J lost 0, with 7 bases in between. Per the germline V gene, CDR1 is ENHRY and CDR2 is SYGVKD. CDR3 nucleotides: TGTGCCATCAGTGAGACCCGCGCAACTAATGAAAAACTGTTTTTT. Its protein product is CAISETRATNEKLFF.

This sequence joins TRBV5-1 and TRBJ1-1; D gene uncertain. CDR3 length: 15 residues. Trimming stripped 0 bases from V and 1 base from J, with 10 bases between. From germline, CDR1 is SGHRS and CDR2 YFSETQ. The CDR3: CASSLALRGNTEAFF. Here the CDR3 DNA reads TGCGCCAGCAGCTTGGCCCTTCGGGGGAACACTGAAGCTTTCTTT.

The chain is built from TRBV29-1 and TRBJ2-1; 8 bases are shared with TRBD2. V trimming: 7 bases; J trimming: 0 bases; junction bases outside the gene matches: 11. The CDR3 contains 16 residues. Germline V gene sequence: CDR1 SQVTM, CDR2 ANQGSEA. CDR3 protein: CSARGAGASSYNEQFF. In nucleotides, the CDR3 is TGCAGCGCCCGGGGAGCGGGGGCTAGCTCCTACAATGAGCAGTTCTTC.

This chain connects TRBV11-3 to TRBJ2-1; the D gene is possibly TRBD1 (6 bases). This CDR3 has 13 residues. Germline V CDR1 and CDR2: SGHNT, YENEEA. V lost 8 bases, J lost 4 bases, and 12 bases lay in between. The CDR3 bases are TGTGCCAGCTCAGGACAGTCTTACAATGAGCAGTTCTTC. Amino acids: CASSGQSYNEQFF. Supplemented by reference TRBV11-3 and TRBJ2-1, the full variable domain reads EAGVVQSPRYKIIEKKQPVAFWCNPISGHNTLYWYLQNLGQGPELLIRYENEEAVDDSQLPKDRFSAERLKGVDSTLKIQPAELGDSAVYLCASSGQSYNEQFFGPGTRLTVL.

The genes are TRBV7-3 and TRBJ1-2; 8 nucleotides align to TRBD1. Germline loops: CDR1 SGHTA, CDR2 FQGTGA. V shed 5 bases, J shed 2 bases, and the junction held 4 bases outside the gene matches. The CDR3 has 14 residues. CDR3: CASSPDRGNYGYTF. The CDR3 nucleotides read TGTGCCAGCAGCCCAGACAGGGGAAACTATGGCTACACCTTC.

The chain uses TRBV19 and TRBJ2-5; 9 nucleotides line up with TRBD1. CDR1 LNHDA and CDR2 SQIVND come from the germline V gene (reference sequence). The CDR3 extends over 14 amino acids. The junction had 5 bases not matched to a gene; V was cut back by 5 bases and J by 4 bases. DNA for the CDR3: TGTGCCAGTAGTTCAGGACAGGGGAGAGAGACCCAGTACTTC. Translating gives CASSSGQGRETQYF.

This rearrangement joins TRBV19 to TRBJ2-1; possible D gene TRBD1, 6 bases. Trimming took 6 bases from V and 6 from J, leaving 21 bases between them. Germline V gene lookup returns CDR1 LNHDA and CDR2 SQIVND (reference sequence). CDR3 length: 16 residues. CDR3 nucleotide sequence: TGTGCCAGTAGCGACGGGCTCTTCAAAGGGGGCAATGAGCAGTTCTTC. As protein: CASSDGLFKGGNEQFF.

The chain is built from TRBV6-5 and TRBJ1-5; 7 bases agree with TRBD1. V shed 6 bases, J shed 1 base, and the junction held 6 bases outside the gene matches. The CDR3 has 15 residues. Germline CDR1 MNHEY, CDR2 SVGAGI. CDR3 bases: TGTGCCAGCAGGAGGACAGGTTTGAGCAATCAGCCCCAGCATTTT. This sequence encodes CASRRTGLSNQPQHF.

V is TRBV4-3 and J is TRBJ1-6; possibly TRBD1 for D (5 bases). This CDR3 is built from 14 residues. V was clipped by 4 bases and J by 7 bases, with 11 bases between them. The germline V gene has CDR1 LGHNA and CDR2 YSLEER. CDR3 protein: CASSLRTTNSPLHF. Here the CDR3 DNA reads TGCGCCAGCAGCCTAAGGACAACGAATTCACCCCTCCACTTT.